These 17 T cell receptor beta chains were sequenced from one sample in a study of persistence of HIV-infected CD4 T cells. Sequencing used immunoSEQ version 4 in survey mode. This table comes from immunoSEQ multiplex PCR, and its TCRdb copy is limited to in-frame clones, with some not included. The sample has 40,000 to 50,000 clones; more than 70% are singletons. Their antigens are not known. Lysates of CMV-infected fibroblasts at 10 ug/mL stimulated these cells. CD40L/CD69 double-negative CD45RO-high memory CD4+ T cells were collected. Sequences were derived from CD4+ T cells sorted from PBMCs after roughly 17-hour stimulation, sampled from a patient who received antiretroviral therapy. Receptors were obtained from an adult man with HIV who was CMV-seropositive.

This clone appeared a few times. The chain recombines TRBV6-5 with TRBJ1-5; the D is unclear. CDR1 and CDR2 (germline): MNHEY, SVGAGI. The CDR3 is 14 amino acids. Deletions cut 0 bases from V and 9 bases from J, with 12 bases between. CDR3 nucleotides: TGTGCCAGCAGTTACTCCCCGCAGTCCTCGCCCCAGCATTTT. It is translated as CASSYSPQSSPQHF.

The chain joins TRBV6-4 to TRBJ2-2; D gene uncertain. Between the trimmed V and J ends, which lost 4 bases and 0 bases, there was a span of 9 bases. CDR1 is MRHNA, CDR2 SNTAGT, per germline. There are 15 residues in the CDR3. CDR3 nucleotide sequence: TGTGCCAGCAGTGTCGAGGCGACGAACACCGGGGAGCTGTTTTTT. It translates to CASSVEATNTGELFF.

J is TRBJ2-1 and V is TRBV7-2; tentative D call: TRBD2 (6 bases). Germline CDR1 and CDR2: SGHTA and FQGNSA. The length of the CDR3 is 17 residues. The germline V and J ends were trimmed by 5 bases and 6 bases, with 23 bases remaining between them. CDR3 coding DNA: TGTGCCAGCAGCCTCAGGTTTCAGGCGGGGCTATTCAATGAGCAGTTCTTC. As protein: CASSLRFQAGLFNEQFF.

The chain employs TRBV5-1 and TRBJ2-7, with TRBD1 matching over 8 bases. The junction had 10 bases not matched to a gene; V was cut back by 4 bases and J by 7 bases. This CDR3 is 14 amino acids long. Germline-derived CDR1 and CDR2 are SGHRS and YFSETQ. The CDR3: CASSPCRTGCEQYF. CDR3 DNA: TGCGCCAGCAGCCCATGCAGGACAGGGTGTGAGCAGTACTTC.

This clone was seen a few times. The rearrangement joins TRBV2 to TRBJ2-1; possibly TRBD2 for D (5 bases). The V end was cut by 1 base, the J end by 7 bases, with 14 bases between. Germline V gives CDR1 SNHLY, CDR2 FYNNEI. This CDR3 is built from 15 residues. CDR3 sequence: CASSEERPASNEQFF. In DNA form, the CDR3 reads TGTGCCAGCAGTGAAGAGCGGCCGGCGTCGAATGAGCAGTTCTTC.

V usage is TRBV10-3 and J usage is TRBJ2-2; TRBD1 matches at 9 bases. This CDR3 region has 18 residues. Germline V gene data show CDR1 as ENHRY and CDR2 as SYGVKD. V shed 6 bases, J shed 0 bases, and the junction held 11 bases outside the gene matches. Written as DNA, the CDR3 is TGTGCCATCAGCGCTGAAGGGACAGGGACAGCGAACACCGGGGAGCTGTTTTTT. It is translated as CAISAEGTGTANTGELFF.

V gene TRBV9 combines with J gene TRBJ1-2, with D possibly being TRBD1 (5 bases). V was pared by 3 bases and J by 0 bases, with 12 bases between. CDR1 and CDR2 (germline): SGDLS, YYNGEE. This CDR3 has 15 residues. CDR3 coding DNA: TGTGCCAGCAGCGGGGGACGGAGAGCTAACTATGGCTACACCTTC. Amino acid sequence: CASSGGRRANYGYTF.

The chain recombines TRBV11-3 with TRBJ1-1; D is undetermined. Germline V CDR1 and CDR2: SGHNT, YENEEA. Trimming took 2 bases from V and 1 from J, leaving 5 bases between them. This CDR3 is 13 amino acids long. The CDR3 DNA reads TGTGCCAGCAGCTTACAACAGAACACTGAAGCTTTCTTT. Translated, it gives CASSLQQNTEAFF.

This clone was seen a handful of times. V and J are TRBV4-1 and TRBJ1-5; D not certain. The V and J ends lost 1 base and 1 base respectively, with 5 bases between them. From germline, CDR1 is MGHRA and CDR2 YSYEKL. This CDR3 has 14 residues. The CDR3 here is CASSQVLSNQPQHF. CDR3 in DNA: TGCGCCAGCAGCCAAGTACTAAGCAATCAGCCCCAGCATTTT.

This rearrangement joins TRBV2 to TRBJ2-2; 7 bases map to TRBD1. This CDR3 has 15 residues. With V trimmed by 4 bases and J by 5 bases, 7 bases remained unmatched. The germline V gene has CDR1 SNHLY and CDR2 FYNNEI. CDR3 coding DNA: TGTGCCAGCAGTGCGGGCAGGGGGAGTACCGGGGAGCTGTTTTTT. This sequence encodes CASSAGRGSTGELFF. The full variable domain, rest sourced from reference TRBV2 and TRBJ2-2, is EPEVTQTPSHQVTQMGQEVILRCVPISNHLYFYWYRQILGQKVEFLVSFYNNEISEKSEIFDDQFSVERPDGSNFTLKIRSTKLEDSAMYFCASSAGRGSTGELFFGEGSRLTVL.

The CDR3 coding sequence is TGTGCCAGCAGCTCCCGGCGTGGTGATACGCAGTATTTT. This sequence encodes CASSSRRGDTQYF. The chain combines TRBV7-2 with TRBJ2-3; D remains ambiguous. This CDR3 spans 13 amino acids. In germline, CDR1 is SGHTA, CDR2 FQGNSA. The V gene lost 4 bases and the J gene lost 6 bases, with 11 bases spanning the gap. Together with reference TRBV7-2 and TRBJ2-3, the CDR3 gives the full variable domain: GAGVSQSPSNKVTEKGKDVELRCDPISGHTALYWYRQSLGQGLEFLIYFQGNSAPDKSGLPSDRFSAERTGGSVSTLTIQRTQQEDSAVYLCASSSRRGDTQYFGPGTRLTVL.

The gene calls are TRBV19 and TRBJ1-5, with D possibly TRBD1 on 5 matching bases. The V gene's germline CDR1 is LNHDA and CDR2 SQIVND (reference sequence). The length of the CDR3 is 16 residues. The V gene lost 3 bases and the J gene lost 2 bases, with 14 bases spanning the gap. The CDR3 DNA follows: TGTGCCAGTAGTATCGGGGACCCCGGACGCAATCAGCCCCAGCATTTT. This translates into CASSIGDPGRNQPQHF. Variable domain in full (rest from reference TRBV19 and TRBJ1-5): DGGITQSPKYLFRKEGQNVTLSCEQNLNHDAMYWYRQDPGQGLRLIYYSQIVNDFQKGDIAEGYSVSREKKESFPLTVTSAQKNPTAFYLCASSIGDPGRNQPQHFGDGTRLSIL.

The chain employs TRBV9 and TRBJ1-1, with D tentatively TRBD1 (5 bases). The germline V and J ends were trimmed by 1 base and 1 base, with 8 bases remaining between them. The CDR3 consists of 14 residues. Germline CDR1 reads SGDLS; CDR2 reads YYNGEE. CDR3 nucleotides: TGTGCCAGCAGCGTACTACAGGAGAACACTGAAGCTTTCTTT. It translates to CASSVLQENTEAFF.

The rearrangement links TRBV19 to TRBJ2-3; 9 nucleotides match TRBD2. V lost 3 bases, J lost 7 bases, and 5 bases stayed unmatched. Germline CDR1 is LNHDA and CDR2 is SQIVND (reference sequence). The CDR3 is made up of 14 amino acids. For the CDR3, the DNA is TGTGCCAGTAGTATCCGCGGGGGGGCGAATACGCAGTATTTT. Translated, it gives CASSIRGGANTQYF.

The chain carries TRBV7-2 and TRBJ2-2; D is uncertain. The V end lost 5 bases, the J end lost 5 bases, and 21 bases lay between the germline ends. Per germline, CDR1 SGHTA and CDR2 FQGNSA. This CDR3 spans 17 amino acids. The CDR3 region has the DNA TGTGCCAGCAGCAGCTGGGGTCAACGGCGCGCAACCGGGGAGCTGTTTTTT. It is translated as CASSSWGQRRATGELFF.

This clone was found once. The chain couples TRBV4-1 to TRBJ2-5; 10 nucleotides align to TRBD2. V lost 1 base to trimming and J lost 5 bases; unmatched junction nucleotides: 7. The CDR3 contains 16 residues. CDR1 and CDR2 from the germline V gene are MGHRA and YSYEKL. CDR3 DNA sequence: TGCGCCAGCAGCCAAGCCCAGCGGGGGGGCGGTGAGACCCAGTACTTC. Amino acid sequence: CASSQAQRGGGETQYF.

Judged by abundance, this clone is medium-sized (0.01 to 0.1%). The chain employs TRBV7-2 and TRBJ2-3; 9 bases match TRBD2. The CDR3 has 15 amino acids. V lost 5 bases and J lost 4; bases outside the gene matches: 7. Germline V lookup: CDR1 SGHTA, CDR2 FQGNSA. Written as DNA, the CDR3 is TGTGCCAGCAGCGCACCGACTAGCGGCGCAGATACGCAGTATTTT. This codes for CASSAPTSGADTQYF.